Following are 11 T cell receptor beta chains from one sample sequenced in a study of T cell responses to AZD1222 COVID-19 vaccine. TCRdb's table, derived via immunoSEQ multiplex PCR, lists solely in-frame clones and lacks some. The profile shows approximately 120,000 clones, more than 85% of them singletons. The input for sequencing was peripheral blood, taken on day 0 of MenACWY control vaccination. Every receptor here comes from an adult in good health.

This chain uses TRBV7-2 with TRBJ2-4; 9 bases are a match to TRBD1. J was trimmed by 8 bases and V by 8 bases; bases with no gene match: 10. The length of the CDR3 is 14 residues. CDR1 SGHTA and CDR2 FQGNSA come from the germline V gene. CDR3 sequence: CASHTGTGPYIQYF. In DNA form, the CDR3 reads TGTGCCAGCCACACCGGGACAGGGCCCTACATTCAGTACTTC.

The chain is built from TRBV7-3 and TRBJ2-6; the D call may be TRBD1 or TRBD2 (6 bases each). CDR1 SGHTA and CDR2 FQGTGA come from the germline V gene. This CDR3 has 20 amino acids. V was cut by 2 bases and J by 2 bases, with 22 bases left in between. The CDR3 loop reads CASSLSFVGGMVAGANVLTF. For the CDR3, the DNA is TGTGCCAGCAGCTTATCTTTTGTCGGGGGCATGGTGGCTGGGGCCAACGTCCTGACTTTC. The full variable domain, its missing parts supplied by reference TRBV7-3 and TRBJ2-6, is GAGVSQTPSNKVTEKGKYVELRCDPISGHTALYWYRQSLGQGPEFLIYFQGTGAADDSGLPNDRFFAVRPEGSVSTLKIQRTERGDSAVYLCASSLSFVGGMVAGANVLTFGAGSRLTVL.

The rearrangement joins TRBV2 to TRBJ2-2; possibly TRBD2 for D (6 bases). The CDR3 length is 14 residues. Germline CDR1 and CDR2: SNHLY and FYNNEI. V was trimmed by 7 bases and J by 3 bases, leaving 12 bases between them. Here the CDR3 reads CASTRGYDTGELFF. CDR3 nucleotide sequence: TGTGCCAGCACCCGGGGGTACGACACCGGGGAGCTGTTTTTT.

The chain employs TRBV5-1 and TRBJ2-7, with D possibly TRBD2 on 5 matching bases. Germline loops: CDR1 SGHRS, CDR2 YFSETQ. Trimming removed 1 base at V and 6 bases at J, with 11 bases between. The length of the CDR3 is 13 residues. The CDR3 reads CASSLSRVSEQYF. DNA of the CDR3: TGCGCCAGCAGCTTGTCGAGGGTTAGCGAGCAGTACTTC. The entire variable domain, with the rest obtained from reference TRBV5-1 and TRBJ2-7, is as follows: KAGVTQTPRYLIKTRGQQVTLSCSPISGHRSVSWYQQTPGQGLQFLFEYFSETQRNKGNFPGRFSGRQFSNSRSEMNVSTLELGDSALYLCASSLSRVSEQYFGPGTRLTVT.

The chain uses TRBV10-3 and TRBJ2-2; D is ambiguous. V was pared by 5 bases and J by 3 bases, with 4 bases between. The germline CDR1 and CDR2 sequences are ENHRY and SYGVKD. The CDR3 totals 12 residues. The CDR3 loop is CAISYDTGELFF. In DNA, the CDR3 is TGTGCCATCAGTTACGACACCGGGGAGCTGTTTTTT.

The CDR3 DNA reads TGTGCCAGCAACCGGTTGGCTAGCGGGCAATTCCAAGAGACCCAGTACTTC. It yields the protein CASNRLASGQFQETQYF. V and J are TRBV2 and TRBJ2-5; 8 bases align to TRBD2. V trimming: 7 bases; J trimming: 1 base; junction bases outside the gene matches: 14. The CDR3 is made up of 17 amino acids. The germline gives CDR1 SNHLY, CDR2 FYNNEI.

The chain links TRBV4-2 to TRBJ1-1, with D uncertain. Germline V CDR1 and CDR2: LGHNA, YNFKEQ. V was shortened by 0 bases and J by 1 base, with 6 bases between the two germline ends. The CDR3 contains 14 residues. The CDR3 here is CASSQERWNTEAFF. The CDR3 nucleotides are TGTGCCAGCAGCCAAGAAAGATGGAACACTGAAGCTTTCTTT.

The chain uses TRBV2 and TRBJ2-1; 9 bases agree with TRBD2. CDR1 SNHLY and CDR2 FYNNEI come from the germline V gene. V lost 2 bases, J lost 10 bases, and 12 bases stayed unmatched. The CDR3 runs to 16 residues. This CDR3 reads CASSELGAGGPVEQFF. CDR3 bases: TGTGCCAGCAGTGAACTGGGTGCGGGAGGGCCCGTAGAGCAGTTCTTC.

The chain links TRBV6-5 to TRBJ1-2, with 7 bases fitting TRBD1. Germline V lookup: CDR1 MNHEY, CDR2 SVGAGI. The trim removed 6 bases at V and 8 bases at J, leaving 9 bases unmatched. CDR3 length: 13 amino acids. CDR3 sequence (DNA): TGTGCCAGCAGCCTTACAGGGGAGGCGGGCTACACCTTC. Translating it yields CASSLTGEAGYTF.

This clone was found many times. The chain recombines TRBV5-1 with TRBJ2-7, with D tentatively TRBD2 (6 bases). The CDR3 consists of 14 residues. Trimming shortened V by 2 bases and J by 3 bases, and 12 bases separated the two germline ends. Germline V CDR1 and CDR2: SGHRS, YFSETQ. CDR3 residues: CASSFSGEGYEQYF. CDR3 DNA: TGCGCCAGCAGCTTTTCGGGAGAAGGCTACGAGCAGTACTTC. The full variable domain, its missing parts supplied by reference TRBV5-1 and TRBJ2-7, is KAGVTQTPRYLIKTRGQQVTLSCSPISGHRSVSWYQQTPGQGLQFLFEYFSETQRNKGNFPGRFSGRQFSNSRSEMNVSTLELGDSALYLCASSFSGEGYEQYFGPGTRLTVT.

The rearrangement joins TRBV30 to TRBJ1-2; D remains unclear. Per the germline V gene, CDR1 is GTSNPN and CDR2 is SVGIG (reference sequence). Trimming shortened V by 0 bases and J by 7 bases, and 18 bases separated the two germline ends. This CDR3 has 15 residues. The CDR3 nucleotides read TGTGCCTGGAGTGTAACGGGATTGGCGTCTAGTGGCTACACCTTC. The encoded protein is CAWSVTGLASSGYTF.